A selection of T cell receptor beta chains follows, all from one sample in a study of T cell responses to AZD1222 COVID-19 vaccine. Sequencing was performed with immunoSEQ multiplex PCR; in TCRdb, only in-frame clones are kept and a portion is missing. Of approximately 170,000 clones listed, around 88% were seen once; the top ten hold around 1%. Material: peripheral blood, obtained 28 days after the second AZD1222 dose. These receptor sequences come from an adult who received the AZD1222 COVID-19 vaccine. Both conserved end residues are part of each CDR3. The D gene is left open where the match is weak. Clone size, where shown, is once, few, many, or a class for clones that have expanded.

>.|TRBJ2-1|TRBV4-2|once
TGTGCCAGCAGCCAGGGATACAATGAGCAGTTCTTC
CASSQGYNEQFF
>TRBD2|TRBJ2-5|TRBV2|.
TGTGCCAGCAGTGAAAGGAATCTAGCGGGGGTTGGAGAGACCCAGTACTTC
CASSERNLAGVGETQYF
>.|TRBJ1-1|TRBV7-9|.
TGTGCCAGCAGCCAAATACTGAGCACTGAAGCTTTCTTT
CASSQILSTEAFF
>.|TRBJ2-7|TRBV7-6|.
TGTGCCAGCAGCTTGTCCGGGACGGTGACCTACGAGCAGTACTTC
CASSLSGTVTYEQYF
>.|TRBJ2-5|TRBV9|.
TGTGCCAGCAGCGTAGGGGTGGGAGAGACCCAGTACTTC
CASSVGVGETQYF
>.|TRBJ2-7|TRBV12-3/TRBV12-4|.
TGTGCCAGCAGTTTTCCGGACTCCGAGCAGTACTTC
CASSFPDSEQYF
>TRBD2|TRBJ2-1|TRBV7-2|.
TGTGCCAGCAGCTTAGCTATCCCGGGGGGAAGGGTTCCAGGTCCCTACAATGAGCAGTTCTTC
CASSLAIPGGRVPGPYNEQFF
>TRBD1|TRBJ1-5|TRBV15|.
TGTGCCACCAGCAGAGGACAGGGGTTTAATCAGCCCCAGCATTTT
CATSRGQGFNQPQHF
>TRBD1|TRBJ1-6|TRBV27|once
TGTGCCAGCAGTGTAGGACAGGGCGGTTATTCACCCCTCCACTTT
CASSVGQGGYSPLHF
>.|TRBJ2-1|TRBV4-3|.
TGCGCCAGCAGCCAAGATTGGGGGGACCATGAGCAGTTCTTC
CASSQDWGDHEQFF
>.|TRBJ1-5|TRBV4-2|once
TGTGCCAGCAGCCAAGAACGGACCCAGCCCCAGCATTTT
CASSQERTQPQHF
>TRBD1|TRBJ2-3|TRBV2|.
TGTGCCAGCAGTGCCGGGACAGGGAGTTTTACTAGCACAGATACGCAGTATTTT
CASSAGTGSFTSTDTQYF
>.|TRBJ1-2|TRBV6-1|.
TGTGCCAGCAGTGAAGCCGGCGGGGTCGGCGGCTACACCTTC
CASSEAGGVGGYTF
>.|TRBJ2-3|TRBV5-6|few
TGTGCCAGCAGCTTTCTTTTCTCGGGGGCGACTAGCACAGATACGCAGTATTTT
CASSFLFSGATSTDTQYF
>TRBD1|TRBJ2-1|TRBV29-1|.
TGCAGCGGGCTCGGGACAGGGGTCTACAATGAGCAGTTCTTC
CSGLGTGVYNEQFF
>.|TRBJ1-5|TRBV27|.
TGTGCCAGCAGTTTATCGGGCAGGGACCAGCCCCAGCATTTT
CASSLSGRDQPQHF